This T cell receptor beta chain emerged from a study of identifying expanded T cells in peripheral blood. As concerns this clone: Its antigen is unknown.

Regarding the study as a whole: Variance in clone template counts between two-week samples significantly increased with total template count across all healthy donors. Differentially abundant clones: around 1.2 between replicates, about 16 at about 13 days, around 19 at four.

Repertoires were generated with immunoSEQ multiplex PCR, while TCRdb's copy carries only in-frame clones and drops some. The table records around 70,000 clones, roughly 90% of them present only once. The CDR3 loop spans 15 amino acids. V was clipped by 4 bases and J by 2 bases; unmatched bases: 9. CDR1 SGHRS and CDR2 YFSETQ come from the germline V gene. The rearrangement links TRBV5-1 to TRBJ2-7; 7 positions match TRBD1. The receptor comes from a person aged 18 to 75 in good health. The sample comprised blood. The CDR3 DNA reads TGCGCCAGCAGCACCACAGGGGCTATTCCCTACGAGCAGTACTTC. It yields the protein CASSTTGAIPYEQYF.